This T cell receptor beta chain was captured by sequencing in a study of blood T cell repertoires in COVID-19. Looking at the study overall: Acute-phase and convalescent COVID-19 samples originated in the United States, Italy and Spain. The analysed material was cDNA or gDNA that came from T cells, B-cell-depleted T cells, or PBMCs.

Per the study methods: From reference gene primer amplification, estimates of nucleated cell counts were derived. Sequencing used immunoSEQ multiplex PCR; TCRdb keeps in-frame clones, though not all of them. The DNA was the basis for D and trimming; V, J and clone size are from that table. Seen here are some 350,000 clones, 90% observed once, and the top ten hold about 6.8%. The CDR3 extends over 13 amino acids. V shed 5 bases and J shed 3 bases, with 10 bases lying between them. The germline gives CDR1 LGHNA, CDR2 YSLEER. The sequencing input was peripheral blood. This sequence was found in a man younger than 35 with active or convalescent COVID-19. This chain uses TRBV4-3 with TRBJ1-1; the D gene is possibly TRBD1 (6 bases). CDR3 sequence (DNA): TGCGCCAGCAGCTACACAGGGTACACTGAAGCTTTCTTT. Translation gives CASSYTGYTEAFF.